This T cell receptor (beta chain) derives from a study of cytomegalovirus exposure and HLA in healthy donors. Study results and limitations: Researchers had no immune exposure information except CMV serostatus available. A later analysis, which compared TCR beta chains of equal frequency, found the HLA-associated ones more clonally expanded.

Notes on this clone: Its specificity is unknown.

Germline CDR1 is WSHSY and CDR2 is SAAADI. CDR3 length: 14 amino acids. V gave up 3 bases and J gave up 4 bases; unmatched junction bases: 5. With 60 Vbeta and 13 Jbeta primers, the PCR was carried out. Only in-frame clones appear in the TCRdb table, and some are missing; sequencing was by immunoSEQ multiplex PCR. The repertoire holds about 190,000 clones, with roughly 77% as singletons. The chain joins TRBV10-2 to TRBJ1-1; 7 bases map to TRBD1. This TCR was sampled from a middle-aged man in good health and CMV-seropositive. Sequencing used PBMCs. The DNA of the CDR3 is TGCGCCAGCAGTGAAGCAGGGGGAGTCACTGAAGCTTTCTTT. Amino acid sequence: CASSEAGGVTEAFF.